The 5 T cell receptor beta chains below come from one sample, sequenced in a study of CD8+ T cells in alopecia areata. Documented treatment: oral pan-JAK inhibitor, 5-10 mg twice daily. Sequencing used cDNA as its template, made by extracting RNA and reverse transcribing it. Method: immunoSEQ multiplex PCR; TCRdb's copy keeps in-frame clones and lacks some. The sample carries around 100,000 clones, 85% to 90% recorded once. Specimen: CD8+ T cells sorted from blood, collected between weeks 30 and 35, from a patient treated with tofacitinib. These receptors all stem from a human donor with alopecia areata.

V is TRBV7-2 and J is TRBJ2-7; TRBD2 matches 8 bases. Looked up from germline, CDR1 is SGHTA and CDR2 is FQGNSA. This CDR3 is 15 amino acids long. With V trimmed by 0 bases and J by 1 base, 2 bases remained unmatched. CDR3 nucleotide sequence: TGTGCCAGCAGCTTAGCCAGCGGGGGTTCCTACGAGCAGTACTTC. This encodes CASSLASGGSYEQYF. The full variable domain, its missing parts supplied by reference TRBV7-2 and TRBJ2-7, is GAGVSQSPSNKVTEKGKDVELRCDPISGHTALYWYRQSLGQGLEFLIYFQGNSAPDKSGLPSDRFSAERTGGSVSTLTIQRTQQEDSAVYLCASSLASGGSYEQYFGPGTRLTVT.

This chain uses TRBV4-1 with TRBJ2-5, with D possibly being TRBD2 (6 bases). V was pared by 0 bases and J by 5 bases, with 10 bases between. The germline gives CDR1 MGHRA, CDR2 YSYEKL. The CDR3 extends over 14 amino acids. The CDR3, as DNA: TGCGCCAGCAGCCAAGAGCCGGGGGAGGAGACCCAGTACTTC. This encodes CASSQEPGEETQYF.

J is TRBJ2-7 and V is TRBV5-1, with D possibly TRBD2 on 6 matching bases. Trimming took 0 bases from V and 2 from J, leaving 9 bases between them. CDR1 is SGHRS, CDR2 YFSETQ, per germline. The CDR3 is made up of 14 amino acids. The CDR3 here is CASSLEGLPYEQYF. The DNA for the CDR3 is TGCGCCAGCAGCTTGGAGGGACTGCCCTACGAGCAGTACTTC.

This sequence joins TRBV7-8 and TRBJ2-7; 11 bases are shared with TRBD1. After removal of 3 bases from V and 3 bases from J, the junction contained 4 bases not matched to a gene. The CDR3 has 15 amino acids. The germline CDR1 and CDR2 sequences are SGHVS and FQNEAQ. In DNA, the CDR3 is TGTGCCAGCAGCTTGGTCGGGACAGGGGGCTACGAGCAGTACTTC. Translation gives CASSLVGTGGYEQYF.

The chain joins TRBV30 to TRBJ2-3; possibly TRBD2 for D (5 bases). The CDR3 totals 13 residues. Per germline, CDR1 GTSNPN and CDR2 SVGIG (reference sequence). V was shortened by 1 base and J by 0 bases, with 5 bases between the two germline ends. CDR3 region: CAWSAGSTDTQYF. CDR3 coding DNA: TGTGCCTGGAGTGCGGGGAGCACAGATACGCAGTATTTT.